This T cell receptor (beta chain) was identified in a study of T cell repertoires in ileal Crohn's disease. Study context: Every patient was operated on for stricturing (approximately 60%) or penetrating (approximately 40%) complications. The M6 sample came from neoterminal ileum during colonoscopy after surgery. Study results and limitations: Endoscopy was done a median approximately 6.7 months after surgery.

A note on this clone: The antigen remains unidentified. An end of the junction differs from the germline gene, which may be a read error.

TCRdb keeps only in-frame clones here, not all; method: immunoSEQ multiplex PCR. This sample yields roughly 460 clones, of which around 87% are seen a single time; approximately 7.7% belongs to the top ten. Time point of the sample: neoterminal ileum biopsy at postoperative endoscopy, about 6 months after surgery. CDR1 and CDR2 (germline): DFQATT, SNEGSKA (reference sequence). CDR3 length equals 11 residues. The rearrangement links TRBV20-1 to TRBJ2-5; a weak D match, TRBD2 (6 bases). The clonotype originates from an adult with Crohn's disease. Sequenced material: ileal tissue. In DNA, the CDR3 is TGCAGTGCTAGAGATAAAATCGGGGGACACTTC. This sequence encodes CSARDKIGGHF.